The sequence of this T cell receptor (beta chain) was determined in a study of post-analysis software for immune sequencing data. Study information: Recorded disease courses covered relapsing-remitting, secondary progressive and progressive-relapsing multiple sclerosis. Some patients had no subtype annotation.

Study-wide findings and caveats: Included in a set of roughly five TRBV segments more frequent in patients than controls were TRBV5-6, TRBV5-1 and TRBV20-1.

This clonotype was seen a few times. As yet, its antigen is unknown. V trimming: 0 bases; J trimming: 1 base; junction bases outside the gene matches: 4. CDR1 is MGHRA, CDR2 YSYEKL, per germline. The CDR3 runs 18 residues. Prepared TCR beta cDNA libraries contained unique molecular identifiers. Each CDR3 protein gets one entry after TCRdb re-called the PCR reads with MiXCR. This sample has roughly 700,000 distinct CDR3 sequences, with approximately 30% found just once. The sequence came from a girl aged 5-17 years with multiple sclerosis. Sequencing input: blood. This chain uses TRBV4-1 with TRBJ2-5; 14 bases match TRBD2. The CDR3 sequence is CASSQDRGTSGGQETQYF. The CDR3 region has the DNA TGCGCCAGCAGCCAAGATCGAGGGACTAGCGGGGGCCAAGAGACCCAGTACTTC.